This TCR beta chain originates from a study of cytomegalovirus exposure and HLA in healthy donors. The germline V gene encodes CDR1 LNHDA and CDR2 SQIVND (reference sequence). V lost 5 bases and J lost 5, with 15 bases in between. The length of the CDR3 is 14 residues. Researchers ran the PCR with 60 Vbeta and 13 Jbeta primers. Only in-frame clones appear in the TCRdb table, and some are missing; sequencing was by immunoSEQ multiplex PCR. The table shows around 170,000 clones, with 84% occurring only once. Sequenced: PBMCs. This clonotype was sampled from a boy between 2 and 10 years old in good health and CMV-seronegative. This chain uses TRBV19 with TRBJ1-1; D possibly corresponds to TRBD1 (5 bases). In DNA form, the CDR3 reads TGTGCCAGTAGTGTCGGGGGTCTGGGGACTGAAGCTTTCTTT. Translating it yields CASSVGGLGTEAFF.